This entry lists 29 T cell receptor beta chains sequenced from one sample in a study of cytomegalovirus exposure and HLA in healthy donors. Assay used: immunoSEQ multiplex PCR; TCRdb lists only in-frame clones, some missing. The table records over 75,000 clones, roughly 93% of them present only once. Sequenced sample: PBMCs. Every receptor here comes from a man between 25 and 39 years old in good health and CMV-seronegative.

V gene TRBV7-9 combines with J gene TRBJ1-4, with 7 bases aligning to TRBD1. The CDR3 length is 14 residues. Germline trimming cut 4 bases from V and 6 bases from J; bases unmatched to any gene: 5. Germline CDR1 SEHNR, CDR2 FQNEAQ (reference sequence). The CDR3 reads CASSWTGADEKLFF. The CDR3 DNA is TGTGCCAGCAGCTGGACAGGCGCGGATGAAAAACTGTTTTTT.

V and J are TRBV9 and TRBJ2-7; TRBD1 matches at 10 bases. Germline trimming cut 2 bases from V and 7 bases from J; bases unmatched to any gene: 6. This CDR3 spans 14 amino acids. Looked up from germline, CDR1 is SGDLS and CDR2 is YYNGEE. The CDR3 DNA follows: TGTGCCAGCAGCGTTGGGACAGGGGTGGTGGAGCAGTACTTC. It encodes CASSVGTGVVEQYF. Variable domain in full (rest from reference TRBV9 and TRBJ2-7): DSGVTQTPKHLITATGQRVTLRCSPRSGDLSVYWYQQSLDQGLQFLIQYYNGEERAKGNILERFSAQQFPDLHSELNLSSLELGDSALYFCASSVGTGVVEQYFGPGTRLTVT.

This rearrangement joins TRBV11-2 to TRBJ2-1; 10 bases are a match to TRBD1. V gave up 5 bases and J gave up 7 bases; unmatched junction bases: 8. The CDR3 runs 15 residues. Germline loops: CDR1 SGHAT, CDR2 FQNNGV. CDR3 DNA sequence: TGTGCCAGCAGCGCCCCCGGACAGGGGGTAAATGAGCAGTTCTTC. This sequence encodes CASSAPGQGVNEQFF. The variable domain in full, with the rest retrieved from reference TRBV11-2 and TRBJ2-1, is EAGVAQSPRYKIIEKRQSVAFWCNPISGHATLYWYQQILGQGPKLLIQFQNNGVVDDSQLPKDRFSAERLKGVDSTLKIQPAKLEDSAVYLCASSAPGQGVNEQFFGPGTRLTVL.

This clone was seen a handful of times. The genes are TRBV10-2 and TRBJ1-2, with D unresolved. The CDR3 is made up of 13 amino acids. With 0 bases removed from V and 8 bases from J, the gap between germline ends came to 10 bases. Per the germline V gene, CDR1 is WSHSY and CDR2 is SAAADI. Here the CDR3 reads CASSESNTEGYTF. In DNA form, the CDR3 reads TGCGCCAGCAGTGAGTCTAACACCGAAGGCTACACCTTC.

This chain connects TRBV2 to TRBJ2-5; D ambiguous. The germline gives CDR1 SNHLY, CDR2 FYNNEI. The germline V and J ends were trimmed by 3 bases and 5 bases, with 16 bases remaining between them. This CDR3 has 15 amino acids. CDR3: CASSEPLSAVETQYF. CDR3 coding DNA: TGTGCCAGCAGTGAGCCCCTTTCCGCAGTTGAGACCCAGTACTTC.

The V gene is TRBV5-1, the J gene TRBJ2-7, with 9 bases matching TRBD1. The germline gives CDR1 SGHRS, CDR2 YFSETQ. V dropped 5 bases and J dropped 3; count of bases not matched to a gene: 6. The CDR3 contains 14 residues. The CDR3 coding sequence is TGCGCCAGCAGATTTCCGGGACAGGGCTACGAGCAGTACTTC. Its translation: CASRFPGQGYEQYF.

The chain carries TRBV4-2 and TRBJ2-1; 14 bases are a match to TRBD2. In germline, CDR1 is LGHNA, CDR2 YNFKEQ. The V and J ends lost 4 bases and 7 bases, in that order; junction bases with no gene match: 9. The length of the CDR3 is 17 residues. The CDR3 coding sequence is TGTGCCAGCAGCCTCGACGGGACTAGCGGGAGTGGAAATGAGCAGTTCTTC. This encodes CASSLDGTSGSGNEQFF.

J is TRBJ2-5 and V is TRBV9; 7 nucleotides match TRBD1. The CDR3 has 15 residues. CDR1 and CDR2 (germline): SGDLS, YYNGEE. V lost 4 bases to trimming and J lost 3 bases; unmatched junction nucleotides: 9. DNA of the CDR3: TGTGCCAGCAGCACCCGGAGACAGGGCAAAGAGACCCAGTACTTC. It translates to CASSTRRQGKETQYF.

This clone was observed once. The rearrangement uses TRBV7-9 and TRBJ2-7; D gene unclear. V was cut by 1 base and J by 2 bases, with 12 bases left in between. This CDR3 spans 15 amino acids. The germline V gene has CDR1 SEHNR and CDR2 FQNEAQ (reference sequence). The CDR3 reads CASSLVSVRPYEQYF. CDR3 nucleotide sequence: TGTGCCAGCAGCTTAGTATCAGTGAGGCCCTACGAGCAGTACTTC.

The chain links TRBV7-2 to TRBJ2-2; D is unresolved. Germline values: CDR1 SGHTA, CDR2 FQGNSA. The CDR3 sequence is 15 residues long. Trimming stripped 4 bases from V and 8 bases from J, with 17 bases between. The DNA for the CDR3 is TGTGCCAGCAGCTCCGGGTCGAGAGGAATAGGGGAGCTGTTTTTT. Amino acid sequence: CASSSGSRGIGELFF.

This sequence joins TRBV28 and TRBJ2-7; the D is unclear. This CDR3 has 14 amino acids. V was shortened by 7 bases and J by 4 bases, with 17 bases between the two germline ends. Per germline, CDR1 MDHEN and CDR2 SYDVKM. This chain's CDR3 is CASKITDDTYEQYF. CDR3 DNA: TGTGCCAGCAAAATAACAGACGACACTTACGAGCAGTACTTC. The complete variable domain, with remaining parts taken from reference TRBV28 and TRBJ2-7, reads DVKVTQSSRYLVKRTGEKVFLECVQDMDHENMFWYRQDPGLGLRLIYFSYDVKMKEKGDIPEGYSVSREKKERFSLILESASTNQTSMYLCASKITDDTYEQYFGPGTRLTVT.

The gene calls are TRBV4-2 and TRBJ1-4; 7 bases fit TRBD1. The CDR3 spans 16 residues. The J segment lost 5 bases and the V segment lost 0 bases, leaving 6 bases of the junction unmatched. Germline loops: CDR1 LGHNA, CDR2 YNFKEQ. The CDR3 bases are TGTGCCAGCAGCCAAGATCACAGGGGATGGAATGAAAAACTGTTTTTT. Encoded protein: CASSQDHRGWNEKLFF.

In this sample, this clone turned up once. The chain carries TRBV6-1 and TRBJ2-7; no clear D gene. The CDR3 loop spans 13 amino acids. The V end lost 3 bases, the J end lost 4 bases, and 10 bases lay between the germline ends. Germline V gene data show CDR1 as MNHNS and CDR2 as SASEGT. The CDR3: CASSESRPYEQYF. CDR3 nucleotides: TGTGCCAGCAGTGAGTCGAGGCCGTACGAGCAGTACTTC.

The chain carries TRBV28 and TRBJ2-7; 7 bases are shared with TRBD1. CDR1 and CDR2 (germline): MDHEN, SYDVKM. V was pared by 8 bases and J by 2 bases, with 9 bases of the junction left unmatched. The CDR3 runs to 14 residues. This chain's CDR3 is CASFEGASPYEQYF. The CDR3 DNA reads TGTGCCAGCTTTGAGGGGGCGAGTCCCTACGAGCAGTACTTC.

V is TRBV2 and J is TRBJ1-1; 8 nucleotides agree with TRBD1. The CDR3 totals 14 residues. CDR1 and CDR2 from the germline V gene are SNHLY and FYNNEI. J was trimmed by 5 bases and V by 5 bases; bases with no gene match: 7. CDR3 bases: TGTGCCAGCAGTTCCCGACAGGGGATAACTGAAGCTTTCTTT. Translating gives CASSSRQGITEAFF.

The V call is TRBV14, the J call TRBJ2-1; 9 nucleotides match TRBD1. The V and J ends lost 0 bases and 3 bases, in that order; junction bases with no gene match: 3. The germline gives CDR1 SGHDN, CDR2 FVKESK. The CDR3 runs 16 residues. The DNA for the CDR3 is TGTGCCAGCAGCCAAGACCGGGACAGGGACTACAATGAGCAGTTCTTC. It codes for CASSQDRDRDYNEQFF.

This clone was observed a single time. This chain joins TRBV28 and TRBJ1-2; 7 bases map to TRBD1. V gave up 5 bases and J gave up 6 bases; unmatched junction bases: 15. In germline, CDR1 is MDHEN, CDR2 SYDVKM. The CDR3 length is 16 residues. In nucleotides, the CDR3 is TGTGCCAGCAGTCCACACACAGGGGAAGGAAAGGATGGCTACACCTTC. It translates to CASSPHTGEGKDGYTF.

The chain employs TRBV5-6 and TRBJ1-2; possibly TRBD1 for D (5 bases). Germline CDR1 and CDR2: SGHDT and YYEEEE. V was trimmed by 1 base and J by 8 bases, leaving 15 bases between them. The CDR3 has 14 residues. The CDR3: CASSLSRSGGGYTF. The CDR3 bases are TGTGCCAGCAGCTTGAGCCGATCCGGGGGGGGCTACACCTTC.

This clone was counted once. V gene TRBV9 combines with J gene TRBJ1-5; D not certain. V was trimmed by 3 bases and J by 2 bases, leaving 12 bases between them. This CDR3 has 15 residues. Germline V gives CDR1 SGDLS, CDR2 YYNGEE. The CDR3 region has the DNA TGTGCCAGCAGCGCCGGGTCCGGGGGCAATCAGCCCCAGCATTTT. Translated, it gives CASSAGSGGNQPQHF.

The V call is TRBV25-1, the J call TRBJ1-5; possible D gene TRBD1, 5 bases. CDR3 length: 15 residues. V shed 1 base and J shed 4 bases, with 11 bases lying between them. From germline, CDR1 is MGHDK and CDR2 SYGVNS. CDR3: CASSESGGKNQPQHF. In DNA form, the CDR3 reads TGTGCCAGCAGTGAATCTGGGGGGAAGAATCAGCCCCAGCATTTT.

The V call is TRBV7-9, the J call TRBJ1-4; TRBD1 agrees at 8 bases. The length of the CDR3 is 15 residues. Germline loops: CDR1 SEHNR, CDR2 FQNEAQ (reference sequence). The junction had 1 base not matched to a gene; V was cut back by 4 bases and J by 0 bases. The CDR3 sequence is CASSSTGATNEKLFF. The DNA of the CDR3 is TGTGCCAGCAGCTCGACAGGGGCAACTAATGAAAAACTGTTTTTT.

This sequence joins TRBV5-1 and TRBJ2-7, with 9 bases lining up with TRBD1. The CDR3 is made up of 14 amino acids. In germline, CDR1 is SGHRS, CDR2 YFSETQ. V lost 4 bases, J lost 3 bases, and 5 bases stayed unmatched. In nucleotides, the CDR3 is TGCGCCAGCAGCACACAGACAGGGGGCTACGAGCAGTACTTC. Its protein is CASSTQTGGYEQYF.

Only one count was recorded for this clone. The chain couples TRBV7-9 to TRBJ2-3, with 8 nucleotides matching TRBD1. The germline CDR1 and CDR2 sequences are SEHNR and FQNEAQ (reference sequence). The CDR3 covers 14 residues. V shed 10 bases, J shed 6 bases, and the junction held 12 bases outside the gene matches. CDR3 loop: CATEISGGRDTQYF. CDR3 coding DNA: TGTGCCACCGAGATCTCAGGGGGCAGGGATACGCAGTATTTT.

The J gene is TRBJ1-1, the V gene TRBV6-5; the D is unclear. CDR1 and CDR2 from the germline V gene are MNHEY and SVGAGI. This CDR3 is built from 12 residues. Trimming shortened V by 6 bases and J by 11 bases, and 16 bases separated the two germline ends. CDR3 DNA: TGTGCCAGCAGACCTCCCCCACCGAGGGCTTTCTTT. It translates to CASRPPPPRAFF.

J is TRBJ2-7 and V is TRBV6-5; TRBD1 might be the D (5 bases). CDR1 and CDR2 (germline): MNHEY, SVGAGI. There are 14 residues in the CDR3. The V end was cut by 6 bases, the J end by 1 base, with 13 bases between. The CDR3 loop reads CASSTDTVSYEQYF. The CDR3 DNA sequence: TGTGCCAGCAGCACGGACACGGTTTCCTACGAGCAGTACTTC.

Details on this clone: Mismatch with germline at one junction end may stem from a read error. This same CDR3 is encoded by further DNA sequences in the sample. The CDR3 protein is CASSESSRGSYEQYF. The CDR3 nucleotides are TGTGCCAGCAGTGAATCTTCCAGGGGGTCCTACGAGCAGTATTTC. The chain couples TRBV2 to TRBJ2-7; 7 nucleotides agree with TRBD1. This CDR3 has 15 residues. The germline V gene encodes CDR1 SNHLY and CDR2 FYNNEI.

The sample holds one count of this clone. This sequence joins TRBV5-1 and TRBJ1-2; TRBD1 matches 7 bases. Germline V gene sequence: CDR1 SGHRS, CDR2 YFSETQ. The CDR3 contains 15 residues. The V segment lost 1 base and the J segment 10 bases; nucleotides outside the gene matches: 13. Written as DNA, the CDR3 is TGCGCCAGCAGCTTGTCCGAATCGTTAGGGGGCGACTACACCTTC. Encoded protein: CASSLSESLGGDYTF.

The genes are TRBV29-1 and TRBJ2-7; D gene uncertain. There are 12 residues in the CDR3. In germline, CDR1 is SQVTM, CDR2 ANQGSEA. V was clipped by 3 bases and J by 2 bases, with 8 bases between them. The CDR3 nucleotides read TGCAGCGTTGATGGGCCTGCCTACGAGCAGTACTTC. Encoded protein: CSVDGPAYEQYF.

The V gene is TRBV21-1, the J gene TRBJ1-5; the D call in the table, TRBD1, was not verified against the DNA. TRBV21-1 is a documented pseudogene. The CDR3 is made up of 15 amino acids. The CDR3 protein is CASSKEQAPNQPQHF. As DNA, the CDR3 is TGTGCCAGCAGCAAAGAACAGGCGCCCAATCAGCCCCAGCATTTT.